The 13 T cell receptor beta chains in this list originate from one sample, sequenced in a study of OX40 agonist ivuxolimab in advanced cancers. The library was made by the immunoSEQ multiplex PCR assay. Not all clones reach the TCRdb copy of this immuneACCESS table, which keeps in-frame sequences only. Checked studies attribute under half of the gap to unresolved V genes and leave the rest unexplained. For this sample there are just over 90,000 clones; 85% to 95% appear just once. The ten largest clonotypes hold approximately 2.4% of the sample. Sequencing used CD4+ or CD8+ T cells sorted from blood, obtained in a trial of the OX40 agonist ivuxolimab. The receptor source for this set is an adult with an advanced solid tumor such as melanoma, head and neck, liver or kidney cancer.

The rearrangement joins TRBV30 to TRBJ2-3; the D gene is possibly TRBD2 (5 bases). The V gene's germline CDR1 is GTSNPN and CDR2 SVGIG (reference sequence). CDR3 length: 14 amino acids. The V end lost 1 base, the J end lost 3 bases, and 11 bases lay between the germline ends. The CDR3 loop reads CAWSGGEGTDTQYF. CDR3 nucleotide sequence: TGTGCCTGGAGTGGAGGCGAGGGAACAGATACGCAGTATTTT. Full variable domain (remainder filled in from reference TRBV30 and TRBJ2-3): SQTIHQWPATLVQPVGSPLSLECTVEGTSNPNLYWYRQAAGRGLQLLFYSVGIGQISSEVPQNLSASRPQDRQFILSSKKLLLSDSGFYLCAWSGGEGTDTQYFGPGTRLTVL.

The V and J genes are TRBV5-1 and TRBJ2-1; 14 bases agree with TRBD2. The CDR3 is made up of 18 amino acids. V was clipped by 4 bases and J by 5 bases; unmatched bases: 11. CDR1 is SGHRS and CDR2 is YFSETQ in the germline V gene. The CDR3 is CASSKQTSGRALHNEQFF. The CDR3 DNA reads as TGCGCCAGCAGCAAACAGACTAGCGGGAGGGCCCTTCACAATGAGCAGTTCTTC.

The chain is built from TRBV5-1 and TRBJ1-1; 8 positions agree with TRBD1. Germline values: CDR1 SGHRS, CDR2 YFSETQ. V was clipped by 1 base and J by 3 bases; unmatched bases: 2. This CDR3 has 14 amino acids. In DNA form, the CDR3 reads TGCGCCAGCAGCTTGTACAGGGGGGACACTGAAGCTTTCTTT. Translated, it gives CASSLYRGDTEAFF.

V is TRBV27 and J is TRBJ2-1, with TRBD2 as a possible D gene (5 bases). Germline V gene sequence: CDR1 MNHEY, CDR2 SMNVEV (reference sequence). V was shortened by 4 bases and J by 9 bases, with 10 bases between the two germline ends. This CDR3 has 12 amino acids. This CDR3 reads CASSSRAGEQFF. The CDR3, as DNA: TGTGCCAGCAGTTCTCGGGCGGGTGAGCAGTTCTTC.

This chain uses TRBV30 with TRBJ1-2, with D perhaps TRBD1 (5 bases). Germline CDR1 GTSNPN, CDR2 SVGIG (reference sequence). The CDR3 length is 12 residues. Trimming took 0 bases from V and 4 from J, leaving 6 bases between them. Here the CDR3 reads CAWSVGPYGYTF. For the CDR3, the DNA is TGTGCCTGGAGTGTGGGGCCCTATGGCTACACCTTC.

The gene calls are TRBV7-3 and TRBJ2-1; D ambiguous. Trimming shortened V by 2 bases and J by 0 bases, and 8 bases separated the two germline ends. The CDR3 totals 15 residues. The V gene's germline CDR1 is SGHTA and CDR2 FQGTGA. The CDR3 is CASSLLGSSYNEQFF. CDR3 nucleotide sequence: TGTGCCAGCAGCTTACTCGGAAGCTCCTACAATGAGCAGTTCTTC.

The rearrangement links TRBV27 to TRBJ2-2; D unresolved. Germline-derived CDR1 and CDR2 are MNHEY and SMNVEV (reference sequence). The V and J ends lost 2 bases and 7 bases respectively, with 14 bases between them. The CDR3 loop spans 15 amino acids. DNA of the CDR3: TGTGCCAGCAGTTTAAAGTGGCCCGAGGACGGGGAGCTGTTTTTT. Amino acids: CASSLKWPEDGELFF.

In nucleotides, the CDR3 is TGTGCCAGCAGCAACCTAGCGGCGCACCCGAATGAGCAGTTCTTC. Protein: CASSNLAAHPNEQFF. The V call is TRBV7-9, the J call TRBJ2-1; 7 positions match TRBD2. Germline lookup yields CDR1 SEHNR and CDR2 FQNEAQ (reference sequence). V lost 5 bases and J lost 7; bases outside the gene matches: 11. This CDR3 contains 15 residues.

The chain uses TRBV27 and TRBJ2-3; 12 bases match TRBD1. In germline, CDR1 is MNHEY, CDR2 SMNVEV (reference sequence). Germline trimming cut 4 bases from V and 6 bases from J; bases unmatched to any gene: 11. This CDR3 spans 17 amino acids. The CDR3 spells CASSSIHRDRGRDTQYF. DNA of the CDR3: TGTGCCAGCAGTTCAATACACCGGGACAGGGGGCGGGATACGCAGTATTTT.

V gene TRBV9 combines with J gene TRBJ2-2, with unresolved D. The CDR3 spans 16 residues. The V gene's germline CDR1 is SGDLS and CDR2 YYNGEE. The V and J ends lost 4 bases and 2 bases respectively, with 15 bases between them. CDR3: CASSHLGLLNTGELFF. DNA for the CDR3: TGTGCCAGCAGCCATCTCGGGCTATTAAACACCGGGGAGCTGTTTTTT.

The chain couples TRBV27 to TRBJ2-7; TRBD2 matches 13 bases. Germline loops: CDR1 MNHEY, CDR2 SMNVEV (reference sequence). The CDR3 has 16 residues. The ends lost 5 bases at V and 2 bases at J; junction bases unmatched: 6. CDR3 protein: CASSPRLAGGPYEQYF. CDR3 DNA sequence: TGTGCCAGCAGTCCCCGACTAGCGGGGGGCCCCTACGAGCAGTACTTC.

The chain uses TRBV11-3 and TRBJ2-7, with D perhaps being TRBD1 or TRBD2 (5 bases each). V lost 1 base and J lost 6, with 10 bases in between. The CDR3 is 13 amino acids. Germline CDR1 is SGHNT and CDR2 is YENEEA. DNA for the CDR3: TGTGCCAGCAGCTTAGCTTGGGGGTTCGAGCAGTACTTC. Translation: CASSLAWGFEQYF.

CDR3 DNA sequence: TGTGCCACCGCTTTGGGGCAGGGTTTAACCGGGGAGCTGTTTTTT. Translated: CATALGQGLTGELFF. The chain employs TRBV6-1 and TRBJ2-2, with a weak D call TRBD1 (5 bases). This CDR3 has 15 amino acids. With 10 bases removed from V and 5 bases from J, the gap between germline ends came to 20 bases. The germline gives CDR1 MNHNS, CDR2 SASEGT.